The 21 T cell receptor beta chains in this list originate from one sample, sequenced in a study of CD8 T cells in Susac syndrome. With random hexamers, roughly 0.45 to 1 ug RNA was reverse transcribed. TCRdb reprocessed the immunoSEQ multiplex PCR reads via MiXCR and lists one record per CDR3 protein. This table holds hundreds of thousands of distinct CDR3 sequences, less than 95% found once. Sequencing input: CD4+ T cells from PBMCs. These receptors originate from a human donor with Susac syndrome.

The V and J genes are TRBV12-3 or TRBV12-4 and TRBJ1-5; D is unresolved. The CDR3 contains 15 residues. Trimming took 1 base from V and 1 from J, leaving 8 bases between them. The DNA for the CDR3 is TGTGCCAGCAGTTTAGTCCGGGGAAGCAATCAGCCCCAGCATTTT. Its protein product is CASSLVRGSNQPQHF.

The V call is TRBV6-2 or TRBV6-3, the J call TRBJ1-1; D may be TRBD1 (6 bases). Germline CDR1 MNHEY, CDR2 SVGEGT. This CDR3 contains 15 residues. V lost 5 bases and J 10 bases, leaving 23 bases between the germline ends. CDR3 region: CASSKAHQGNRAAFF. The CDR3 DNA reads TGTGCCAGCAGTAAAGCCCATCAGGGGAACCGCGCAGCTTTCTTT.

The chain links TRBV3-1 to TRBJ1-2; TRBD1 is a possible D gene (6 bases). Trimming took 2 bases from V and 6 from J, leaving 19 bases between them. This CDR3 is built from 16 residues. CDR1 is LGHDT and CDR2 is YNNKEL in the germline V gene (reference sequence). The CDR3 DNA reads TGTGCCAGCAGCCAATTTTATACGGGGGGGCTGGATGGCTACACCTTC. Its translation is CASSQFYTGGLDGYTF.

The chain links TRBV19 to TRBJ1-5; D is perhaps TRBD1 (5 bases). Trimming left V 8 bases short and J 6 bases short, with 14 bases between. This CDR3 is built from 13 residues. In germline, CDR1 is LNHDA, CDR2 SQIVND (reference sequence). CDR3 nucleotides: TGTGCCAGTCGGACACCTAGTAGTCAGCCCCAGCATTTT. It is translated as CASRTPSSQPQHF. The variable domain in full, completed from reference TRBV19 and TRBJ1-5, reads DGGITQSPKYLFRKEGQNVTLSCEQNLNHDAMYWYRQDPGQGLRLIYYSQIVNDFQKGDIAEGYSVSREKKESFPLTVTSAQKNPTAFYLCASRTPSSQPQHFGDGTRLSIL.

V gene TRBV7-2 combines with J gene TRBJ1-4, with TRBD1 matching over 8 bases. CDR3 size: 14 residues. The junction had 6 bases not matched to a gene; V was cut back by 4 bases and J by 8 bases. CDR1 and CDR2 from the germline V gene are SGHTA and FQGNSA. The CDR3 sequence is CASSSTGGYEKLFF. The CDR3 DNA reads TGTGCCAGCAGCTCAACAGGGGGGTACGAAAAACTGTTTTTT.

The J gene is TRBJ2-3, the V gene TRBV11-2; weak D call: TRBD2 (5 bases). Germline CDR1 reads SGHAT; CDR2 reads FQNNGV. The length of the CDR3 is 12 residues. Trimming cost V 5 bases and J 8 bases, with 11 bases left between them. CDR3 loop: CASSATRSTQYF. The CDR3 DNA sequence: TGTGCCAGCAGCGCCACTAGAAGTACGCAGTATTTT.

This clonotype is a singleton in its sample. This sequence joins TRBV6-5 and TRBJ1-2, with no clear D. CDR3 length equals 12 residues. Germline V lookup: CDR1 MNHEY, CDR2 SVGAGI. Deletions cut 8 bases from V and 3 bases from J, with 10 bases between. CDR3 sequence: CASAAGYYGYTF. CDR3 bases: TGTGCCAGCGCCGCCGGTTACTATGGCTACACCTTC.

This chain uses TRBV5-1 with TRBJ2-6, with D possibly TRBD1 on 5 matching bases. CDR1 is SGHRS, CDR2 YFSETQ, per germline. V was clipped by 3 bases and J by 1 base, with 11 bases between them. The CDR3 is 16 residues long. Here the CDR3 reads CASSSPQVSGANVLTF. In DNA, the CDR3 is TGCGCCAGCAGCTCACCACAGGTGTCTGGGGCCAACGTCCTGACTTTC.

The chain recombines TRBV7-3 with TRBJ2-3; 13 nucleotides agree with TRBD2. The V gene end was trimmed by 5 bases and the J gene end by 4 bases; junction bases not matched to a gene: 3. Germline CDR1 SGHTA, CDR2 FQGTGA. The CDR3 has 15 amino acids. The CDR3 DNA reads TGTGCCAGCAGCCCGGGACTAGCGGGACCAGATACGCAGTATTTT. Translated: CASSPGLAGPDTQYF.

This chain uses TRBV20-1 with TRBJ2-7, with a weak D call TRBD1 (6 bases). Germline values: CDR1 DFQATT, CDR2 SNEGSKA (reference sequence). The CDR3 contains 15 residues. Trimming left V 5 bases short and J 5 bases short, with 22 bases between. CDR3: CSAPSSSPPGDEQYF. The CDR3 DNA sequence: TGCAGTGCTCCGTCTAGCAGTCCCCCAGGGGACGAGCAGTACTTC.

The chain uses TRBV12-3 or TRBV12-4 and TRBJ1-2, with 8 positions matching TRBD1. The ends lost 3 bases at V and 12 bases at J; junction bases unmatched: 15. The CDR3 sequence is 15 residues long. The CDR3 coding sequence is TGTGCCAGCAGTTTTACCTTGACAGGGGCCGGGTCTCACACCTTC. Translation gives CASSFTLTGAGSHTF.

The chain is built from TRBV9 and TRBJ1-1, with D tentatively TRBD1 (5 bases). The germline gives CDR1 SGDLS, CDR2 YYNGEE. This CDR3 has 13 amino acids. V was pared by 10 bases and J by 0 bases, with 13 bases between. This chain's CDR3 is CASGGTMNTEAFF. Written as DNA, the CDR3 is TGTGCCTCCGGAGGGACCATGAACACTGAAGCTTTCTTT.

This chain links TRBV30 with TRBJ1-2; 7 bases fit TRBD1. The CDR3 spans 14 residues. Germline V gene data show CDR1 as GTSNPN and CDR2 as SVGIG (reference sequence). V lost 4 bases and J lost 2; bases outside the gene matches: 7. The chain's CDR3 is CAWTPDRLNYGYTF. CDR3 DNA: TGTGCCTGGACCCCGGACAGGCTGAACTATGGCTACACCTTC.

CDR3 sequence reads: CASSQDWGVESAYNEQFF. CDR3 DNA sequence: TGTGCCAGCAGCCAAGATTGGGGGGTCGAATCTGCCTACAATGAGCAGTTCTTC. The rearrangement uses TRBV4-2 and TRBJ2-1, with D perhaps TRBD2 (6 bases). In germline, CDR1 is LGHNA, CDR2 YNFKEQ. There are 18 residues in the CDR3. V lost 0 bases and J lost 2, with 17 bases in between.

J is TRBJ1-1 and V is TRBV12-3 or TRBV12-4, with D possibly matching TRBD1 (5 bases). This CDR3 spans 12 amino acids. Trimming stripped 5 bases from V and 7 bases from J, with 11 bases between. CDR3 amino acids: CASSQGTNEAFF. The CDR3 bases are TGTGCCAGCAGTCAAGGGACCAATGAAGCTTTCTTT.

The chain recombines TRBV20-1 with TRBJ2-7; 12 nucleotides agree with TRBD1. Germline V gene sequence: CDR1 DFQATT, CDR2 SNEGSKA (reference sequence). The CDR3 covers 14 residues. The junction had 4 bases not matched to a gene; V was cut back by 3 bases and J by 4 bases. CDR3 DNA sequence: TGCAGTGCTAGGGGGACAGGGGGCGCGTACGAGCAGTACTTC. It specifies CSARGTGGAYEQYF.

The chain has TRBV30 and TRBJ1-2; no clear D gene. V shed 4 bases and J shed 4 bases, with 4 bases lying between them. The germline V gene has CDR1 GTSNPN and CDR2 SVGIG (reference sequence). The CDR3 covers 10 residues. The CDR3, as DNA: TGTGCCTGGAAGGGCTATGGCTACACCTTC. It translates to CAWKGYGYTF.

This clonotype was counted only a few times. This chain uses TRBV18 with TRBJ1-1, with 7 positions matching TRBD1. The CDR3 covers 13 residues. The V gene's germline CDR1 is KGHSH and CDR2 LQKENI. V trimming: 6 bases; J trimming: 3 bases; junction bases outside the gene matches: 4. DNA for the CDR3: TGTGCCAGCTCTCGTACAGGGGACACTGAAGCTTTCTTT. It specifies CASSRTGDTEAFF. Looking up the rest from reference TRBV18 and TRBJ1-1 gives the full variable domain: NAGVMQNPRHLVRRRGQEARLRCSPMKGHSHVYWYRQLPEEGLKFMVYLQKENIIDESGMPKERFSAEFPKEGPSILRIQQVVRGDSAAYFCASSRTGDTEAFFGQGTRLTVV.

This chain uses TRBV20-1 with TRBJ2-1; D perhaps matches TRBD2 (6 bases). Trimming removed 2 bases from V and 4 bases from J, with 21 bases in between. Germline CDR1 and CDR2: DFQATT and SNEGSKA (reference sequence). The CDR3 totals 17 residues. This CDR3 reads CSARYATGTASYNEQFF. The CDR3 DNA follows: TGCAGTGCTAGATACGCTACCGGGACTGCATCATACAATGAGCAGTTCTTC.

The chain recombines TRBV18 with TRBJ2-1, with D tentatively TRBD1 or TRBD2 (6 bases each). Trimming pared 3 bases from V and 5 bases from J, leaving 20 bases between. The CDR3 contains 17 residues. Germline CDR1 reads KGHSH; CDR2 reads LQKENI. CDR3 protein: CASSPLGAGPGNNEQFF. The CDR3 DNA sequence: TGTGCCAGCTCACCCCTGGGGGCGGGGCCTGGCAACAATGAGCAGTTCTTC.

J is TRBJ1-5 and V is TRBV7-2; TRBD1 is a possible D gene (5 bases). The V and J ends lost 4 bases and 1 base respectively, with 11 bases between them. The CDR3 has 15 residues. Germline CDR1 reads SGHTA; CDR2 reads FQGNSA. The CDR3 bases are TGTGCCAGCAGCTGGGGACCCCTGAGCAATCAGCCCCAGCATTTT. This translates into CASSWGPLSNQPQHF.